What follows describes a single TCR beta chain. J lost 8 bases, V lost 5 bases, and 10 bases had no gene match. Germline V CDR1 and CDR2: SGHTA, FQGNSA. The CDR3 sequence is 14 residues long. The source of the sample is a study of blood T cell repertoires in COVID-19. On the study more broadly: PBMCs, B-cell-depleted T cells, or T cells provided the cDNA or gDNA that made up the material.

As processed by the authors: Amplified reference gene primers provided the basis for estimating nucleated cell counts. The table came from immunoSEQ multiplex PCR; TCRdb's copy has only in-frame clones and leaves some out. V and J calls and clone size are given by that table; D and trimming were obtained from the DNA. The table has about 220,000 clones, about 85% seen once. The chain is built from TRBV7-2 and TRBJ2-3; 7 nucleotides align to TRBD2. Sequencing was done on a sample of peripheral blood. The clonotype comes from a man aged 25-45 years with active or convalescent COVID-19. The CDR3 region is CASSVLGLQSTQYF. CDR3 in DNA: TGTGCCAGCAGCGTCCTGGGACTACAATCTACGCAGTATTTT.